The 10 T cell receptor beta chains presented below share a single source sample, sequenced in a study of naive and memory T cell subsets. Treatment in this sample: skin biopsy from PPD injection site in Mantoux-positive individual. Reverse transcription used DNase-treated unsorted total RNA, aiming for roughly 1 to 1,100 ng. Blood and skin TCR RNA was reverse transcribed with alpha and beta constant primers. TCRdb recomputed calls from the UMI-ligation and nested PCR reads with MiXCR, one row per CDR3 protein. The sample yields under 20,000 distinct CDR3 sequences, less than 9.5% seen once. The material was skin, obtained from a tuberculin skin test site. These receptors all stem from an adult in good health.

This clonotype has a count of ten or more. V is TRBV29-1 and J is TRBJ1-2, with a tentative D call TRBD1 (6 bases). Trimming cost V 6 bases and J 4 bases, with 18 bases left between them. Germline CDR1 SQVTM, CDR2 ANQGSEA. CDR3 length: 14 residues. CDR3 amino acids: CSVMGGGRFYGYTF. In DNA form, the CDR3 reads TGCAGCGTGATGGGAGGGGGGCGCTTCTATGGCTACACCTTC. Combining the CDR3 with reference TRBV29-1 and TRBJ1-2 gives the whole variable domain SAVISQKPSRDICQRGTSLTIQCQVDSQVTMMFWYRQQPGQSLTLIATANQGSEATYESGFVIDKFPISRPNLTFSTLTVSNMSPEDSSIYLCSVMGGGRFYGYTFGSGTRLTVV.

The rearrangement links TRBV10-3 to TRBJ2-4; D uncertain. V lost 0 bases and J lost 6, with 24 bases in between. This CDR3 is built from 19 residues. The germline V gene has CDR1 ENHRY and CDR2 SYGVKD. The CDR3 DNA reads TGTGCCATCAGTGAGTCGATTTCGTCTGAGTCTATGAAGGGAAACATTCAGTACTTC. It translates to CAISESISSESMKGNIQYF.

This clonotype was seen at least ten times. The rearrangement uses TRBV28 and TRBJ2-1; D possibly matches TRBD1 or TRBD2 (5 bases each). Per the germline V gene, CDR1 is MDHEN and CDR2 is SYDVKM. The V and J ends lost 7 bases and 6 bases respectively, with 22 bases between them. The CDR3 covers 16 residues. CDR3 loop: CASNPSGSLASNEQFF. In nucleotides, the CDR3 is TGTGCCAGCAACCCTTCAGGGAGTTTGGCGTCCAATGAGCAGTTCTTC.

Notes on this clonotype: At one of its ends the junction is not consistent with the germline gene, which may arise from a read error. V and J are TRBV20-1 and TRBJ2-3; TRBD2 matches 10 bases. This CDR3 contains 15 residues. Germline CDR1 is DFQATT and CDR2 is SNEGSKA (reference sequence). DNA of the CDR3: TGCAGTGCTAGGGGGGCTAGCGGGAGCATAGATACGCAGTATTTT. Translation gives CSARGASGSIDTQYF.

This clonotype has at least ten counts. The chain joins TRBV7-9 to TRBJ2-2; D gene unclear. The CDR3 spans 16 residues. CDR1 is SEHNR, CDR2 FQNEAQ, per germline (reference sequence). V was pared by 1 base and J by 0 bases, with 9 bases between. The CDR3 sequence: CASSLDGDANTGELFF. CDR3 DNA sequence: TGTGCCAGCAGCTTAGACGGAGACGCGAACACCGGGGAGCTGTTTTTT.

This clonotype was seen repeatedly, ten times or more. The DNA for the CDR3 is TGTGCCAGCAGCATATACTGGGGTCAGCCCCAGCATTTT. It translates to CASSIYWGQPQHF. This sequence joins TRBV6-5 and TRBJ1-5; no definite D call. Per germline, CDR1 MNHEY and CDR2 SVGAGI. Trimming took off 6 bases at V and 6 bases at J, with 12 bases between the two ends. CDR3 length: 13 residues.

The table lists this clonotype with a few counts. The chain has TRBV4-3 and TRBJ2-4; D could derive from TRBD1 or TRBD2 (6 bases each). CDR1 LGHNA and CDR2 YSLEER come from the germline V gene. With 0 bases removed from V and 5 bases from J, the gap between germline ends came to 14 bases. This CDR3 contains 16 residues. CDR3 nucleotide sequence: TGCGCCAGCAGCCAAGAATTTAGGGGGGCCGAAAACATTCAGTACTTC. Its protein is CASSQEFRGAENIQYF.

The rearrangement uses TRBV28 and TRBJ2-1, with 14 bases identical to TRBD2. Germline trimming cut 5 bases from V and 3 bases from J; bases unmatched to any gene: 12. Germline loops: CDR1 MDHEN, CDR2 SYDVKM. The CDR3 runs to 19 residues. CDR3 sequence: CASSEPGLAGARYYNEQFF. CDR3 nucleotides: TGTGCCAGCAGTGAACCGGGACTAGCGGGAGCACGGTACTACAATGAGCAGTTCTTC.

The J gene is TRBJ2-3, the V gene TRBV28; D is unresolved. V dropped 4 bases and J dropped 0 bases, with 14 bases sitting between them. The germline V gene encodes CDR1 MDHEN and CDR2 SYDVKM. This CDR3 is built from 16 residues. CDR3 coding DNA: TGTGCCAGCAGTTCCCCCCGCCAGATTAGCACAGATACGCAGTATTTT. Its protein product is CASSSPRQISTDTQYF. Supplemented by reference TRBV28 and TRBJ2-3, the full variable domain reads DVKVTQSSRYLVKRTGEKVFLECVQDMDHENMFWYRQDPGLGLRLIYFSYDVKMKEKGDIPEGYSVSREKKERFSLILESASTNQTSMYLCASSSPRQISTDTQYFGPGTRLTVL.

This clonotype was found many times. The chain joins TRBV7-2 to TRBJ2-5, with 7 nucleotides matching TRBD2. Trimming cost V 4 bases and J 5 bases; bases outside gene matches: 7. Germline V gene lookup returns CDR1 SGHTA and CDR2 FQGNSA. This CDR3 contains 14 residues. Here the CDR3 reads CASSYPGLPETQYF. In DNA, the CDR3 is TGTGCCAGCAGCTACCCGGGACTACCGGAGACCCAGTACTTC.